This record covers a single T cell receptor beta chain. This entry is derived from a study of T cells after somatic rescue of genetic block. The protocol was immunoSEQ multiplex PCR, while the TCRdb copy is restricted to in-frame clones and leaves out a portion. This repertoire shows 9,500 to 10,000 clones, 74% found once; its top ten account for approximately 23%. This CDR3 is 15 amino acids long. Germline V gene lookup returns CDR1 MDHEN and CDR2 SYDVKM. V gave up 5 bases and J gave up 7 bases; unmatched junction bases: 7. The sample consisted of peripheral blood mononuclear cells (PBMCs). The receptor's source is a boy younger than 18. This chain links TRBV28 with TRBJ2-7, with 14 nucleotides matching TRBD2. The CDR3 nucleotides read TGTGCCAGCAGTGTGGGACTAGCGGGAGCGTGGGAGCAGTACTTC. As protein: CASSVGLAGAWEQYF. The full variable domain, completed using reference TRBV28 and TRBJ2-7, is DVKVTQSSRYLVKRTGEKVFLECVQDMDHENMFWYRQDPGLGLRLIYFSYDVKMKEKGDIPEGYSVSREKKERFSLILESASTNQTSMYLCASSVGLAGAWEQYFGPGTRLTVT.